What follows are 20 T cell receptor beta chains derived from one specimen sequenced in a study of T cells in Graves' hyperthyroidism and ophthalmopathy. Amplification of TCR beta CDR3 regions used RNA as the template. With the HTBI primer set, the TCR CDR3 went through a first round of RT-PCR. TCRdb reanalysed the multiplex PCR reads using MiXCR and keeps one entry per CDR3 protein. The sample has hundreds of thousands of distinct CDR3 sequences; 15% to 20% are singletons. The sequenced sample consisted of blood. The origin of the receptors is a woman in her 30s with Graves' hyperthyroidism.

Concerning this clonotype: A much larger clone lies one base from this, so it may be a read error. J is TRBJ2-1 and V is TRBV20-1; D possibly corresponds to TRBD2 (6 bases). Trimming left V 3 bases short and J 7 bases short, with 16 bases between. Germline V lookup: CDR1 DFQATT, CDR2 SNEGSKA (reference sequence). CDR3 length: 14 amino acids. The CDR3 nucleotides are TGCAGTGCTAGTATCTGGAGGGCCTCGAATGAGCAGTTCTTC. Residues: CSASIWRASNEQFF.

V usage is TRBV9 and J usage is TRBJ2-1, with 9 bases identical to TRBD1. The CDR3 sequence is 16 residues long. The germline V gene has CDR1 SGDLS and CDR2 YYNGEE. After removal of 0 bases from V and 6 bases from J, the junction contained 7 bases not matched to a gene. The CDR3 sequence: CASSVVGTGPANEQFF. The CDR3 DNA reads as TGTGCCAGCAGCGTAGTCGGGACAGGGCCCGCCAATGAGCAGTTCTTC.

This clonotype was counted ten times or more. The chain joins TRBV6-5 to TRBJ2-1; D not resolved. With 2 bases removed from V and 4 bases from J, the gap between germline ends came to 6 bases. Germline V gene lookup returns CDR1 MNHEY and CDR2 SVGAGI. The CDR3 covers 13 residues. The CDR3: CASSYSIYNEQFF. The CDR3 DNA follows: TGTGCCAGCAGTTACAGCATATACAATGAGCAGTTCTTC.

This clonotype has a handful of counts. The rearrangement links TRBV7-9 to TRBJ2-1, with D hard to call. This CDR3 is built from 13 residues. V shed 3 bases and J shed 10 bases, with 13 bases lying between them. Germline V lookup: CDR1 SEHNR, CDR2 FQNEAQ (reference sequence). CDR3 in DNA: TGTGCCAGCAGCTTCCCTTTGACATCCGAGCAGTTCTTC. This sequence encodes CASSFPLTSEQFF.

This clonotype was counted ten times or more. The V call is TRBV27, the J call TRBJ2-7; TRBD2 agrees at 7 bases. From germline, CDR1 is MNHEY and CDR2 SMNVEV (reference sequence). Losses at the gene ends were 8 bases for V and 2 bases for J; bases not matched to a gene: 0. The CDR3 consists of 11 residues. The DNA of the CDR3 is TGTGCCAGCGGGGGGGCCTACGAGCAGTACTTC. Residues: CASGGAYEQYF.

This clonotype showed up many times. The rearrangement joins TRBV5-5 to TRBJ2-7; D is uncertain. Trimming stripped 0 bases from V and 7 bases from J, with 8 bases between. CDR1 is SGHKS, CDR2 YYEKEE, per germline (reference sequence). This CDR3 has 12 amino acids. The CDR3 DNA reads TGTGCCAGCAGCTTGGAGAGAGTAGAGCAGTACTTC. As protein: CASSLERVEQYF. The entire variable domain, with the rest obtained from reference TRBV5-5 and TRBJ2-7, is as follows: DAGVTQSPTHLIKTRGQQVTLRCSPISGHKSVSWYQQVLGQGPQFIFQYYEKEERGRGNFPDRFSARQFPNYSSELNVNALLLGDSALYLCASSLERVEQYFGPGTRLTVT.

The chain uses TRBV27 and TRBJ2-5; TRBD1 is a possible D gene (6 bases). CDR3 length equals 15 residues. The V end was cut by 0 bases, the J end by 5 bases, with 13 bases between. Per the germline V gene, CDR1 is MNHEY and CDR2 is SMNVEV (reference sequence). CDR3 amino acids: CASSLSWGRGETQYF. The CDR3 DNA follows: TGTGCCAGCAGTTTATCGTGGGGGCGAGGGGAGACCCAGTACTTC.

This clonotype was seen ten or more times. The rearrangement uses TRBV20-1 and TRBJ2-1; 12 bases match TRBD2. The CDR3 sequence is 15 residues long. J gave up 10 bases and V 0 bases, and 7 bases lay outside the gene matches. The germline V gene has CDR1 DFQATT and CDR2 SNEGSKA (reference sequence). The CDR3 sequence is CSARDVPSGRDEQFF. Here the CDR3 DNA reads TGCAGTGCTAGAGATGTACCTAGCGGGAGGGACGAGCAGTTCTTC.

This clonotype was detected a few times. The chain combines TRBV24-1 with TRBJ2-3; D unclear. The CDR3 covers 15 residues. Trimming took off 3 bases at V and 7 bases at J, with 16 bases between the two ends. The germline gives CDR1 KGHDR, CDR2 SFDVKD. CDR3 in DNA: TGTGCCACCAGTGATACCACCGGACCCTGGAATACGCAGTATTTT. This codes for CATSDTTGPWNTQYF.

The chain joins TRBV24-1 to TRBJ2-2; TRBD1 might be the D (6 bases). In germline, CDR1 is KGHDR, CDR2 SFDVKD. Trimming removed 6 bases from V and 4 bases from J, with 11 bases in between. CDR3 length: 14 amino acids. The CDR3 spells CATSKGDLTGELFF. The CDR3 DNA sequence: TGTGCCACCAGTAAGGGGGATCTCACCGGGGAGCTGTTTTTT.

This clonotype was seen more than once but under ten times. The chain links TRBV5-1 to TRBJ1-6; D is uncertain. The CDR3 is 15 residues long. Germline values: CDR1 SGHRS, CDR2 YFSETQ. V lost 4 bases, J lost 5 bases, and 13 bases lay in between. Here the CDR3 reads CASSREGFNNSPLHF. The CDR3 DNA reads TGCGCCAGCAGCAGAGAGGGATTCAATAATTCACCCCTCCACTTT.

This clonotype was seen at least ten times. The CDR3 sequence: CASWTLLNTEAFF. CDR3 DNA sequence: TGTGCCAGCTGGACGCTCTTGAACACTGAAGCTTTCTTT. V is TRBV28 and J is TRBJ1-1; D gene unclear. Looked up from germline, CDR1 is MDHEN and CDR2 is SYDVKM. Between the trimmed V and J ends, which lost 8 bases and 0 bases, there was a span of 10 bases. This CDR3 has 13 amino acids.

Only a few counts were recorded for this clonotype. The chain has TRBV7-3 and TRBJ2-1; TRBD1 might be the D (5 bases). Germline assignment: CDR1 SGHTA and CDR2 FQGTGA. CDR3 length: 16 amino acids. V lost 1 base and J lost 0, with 10 bases in between. CDR3 protein: CASSLIGGASYNEQFF. CDR3 coding DNA: TGTGCCAGCAGCTTAATAGGTGGGGCCTCCTACAATGAGCAGTTCTTC.

This clonotype was seen many times. The rearrangement joins TRBV30 to TRBJ2-7; the D gene is possibly TRBD1 (6 bases). The germline gives CDR1 GTSNPN, CDR2 SVGIG (reference sequence). The CDR3 spans 14 residues. Trimming removed 0 bases at V and 3 bases at J, with 12 bases between. CDR3 sequence (DNA): TGTGCCTGGAGTGTCCCCCAGGGGATCTACGAGCAGTACTTC. It translates to CAWSVPQGIYEQYF.

About this clonotype: This clone may be a read error of a much larger clone one base away. The J gene is TRBJ1-5, the V gene TRBV11-2; D call uncertain. The V and J ends lost 1 base and 8 bases respectively, with 9 bases between them. Germline-derived CDR1 and CDR2 are SGHAT and FQNNGV. This CDR3 is 13 amino acids long. CDR3 loop: CASSLGVGEPQHF. CDR3 nucleotides: TGTGCCAGCAGCTTAGGAGTTGGGGAGCCCCAGCATTTT.

The chain is built from TRBV7-9 and TRBJ2-1; 13 bases fit TRBD2. V lost 1 base and J lost 4; bases outside the gene matches: 4. The CDR3 runs to 17 residues. Germline assignment: CDR1 SEHNR and CDR2 FQNEAQ (reference sequence). In DNA, the CDR3 is TGTGCCAGCAGCTTAGAAGGGACTAGCGGGGATTACAATGAGCAGTTCTTC. Its translation is CASSLEGTSGDYNEQFF.

The rearrangement uses TRBV2 and TRBJ2-3, with 11 bases matching TRBD2. After removal of 9 bases from V and 2 bases from J, the junction contained 7 bases not matched to a gene. Per germline, CDR1 SNHLY and CDR2 FYNNEI. The CDR3 sequence is 15 residues long. CDR3 sequence: CARSGTSGFTDTQYF. The CDR3 coding sequence is TGTGCCAGGTCCGGGACTAGCGGTTTCACAGATACGCAGTATTTT.

This clonotype was seen many times. The chain couples TRBV6-2 or TRBV6-3 to TRBJ2-7, with D uncertain. Between the trimmed V and J ends, which lost 2 bases and 2 bases, there was a span of 7 bases. In germline, CDR1 is MNHEY, CDR2 SVGEGT. There are 13 residues in the CDR3. CDR3 nucleotide sequence: TGTGCCAGCAGTTACGGTATTCCCTACGAGCAGTACTTC. It codes for CASSYGIPYEQYF.

The CDR3 sequence is CASSHWTGDTEAFF. The CDR3 nucleotides are TGTGCCAGCAGCCATTGGACAGGGGACACTGAAGCTTTCTTT. The V and J genes are TRBV3-1 and TRBJ1-1, with 9 bases that match TRBD1. The CDR3 is 14 amino acids. V shed 3 bases, J shed 3 bases, and the junction held 2 bases outside the gene matches. Germline CDR1 is LGHDT and CDR2 is YNNKEL (reference sequence).

This clonotype showed up many times. J is TRBJ2-3 and V is TRBV7-3; no reliable D call. Between the trimmed V and J ends, which lost 2 bases and 4 bases, there was a span of 7 bases. Germline CDR1 is SGHTA and CDR2 is FQGTGA. CDR3 size: 13 residues. CDR3: CASSLDIADTQYF. CDR3 sequence (DNA): TGTGCCAGCAGCTTAGACATAGCAGATACGCAGTATTTT.